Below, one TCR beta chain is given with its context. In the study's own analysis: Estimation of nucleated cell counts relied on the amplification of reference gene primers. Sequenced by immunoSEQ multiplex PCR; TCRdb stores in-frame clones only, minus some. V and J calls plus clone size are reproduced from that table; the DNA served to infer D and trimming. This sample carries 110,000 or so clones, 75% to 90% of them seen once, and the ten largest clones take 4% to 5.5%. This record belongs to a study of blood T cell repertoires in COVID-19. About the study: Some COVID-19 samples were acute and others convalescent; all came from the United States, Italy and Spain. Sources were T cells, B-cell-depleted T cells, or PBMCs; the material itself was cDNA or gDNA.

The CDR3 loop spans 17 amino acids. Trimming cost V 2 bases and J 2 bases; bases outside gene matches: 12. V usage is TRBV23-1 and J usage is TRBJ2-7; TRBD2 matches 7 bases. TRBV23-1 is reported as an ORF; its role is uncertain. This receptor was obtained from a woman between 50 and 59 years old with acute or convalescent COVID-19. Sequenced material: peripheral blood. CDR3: CASSQTPGAGLTYEQYF. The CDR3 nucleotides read TGCGCCAGCAGTCAAACCCCCGGAGCGGGACTTACCTACGAGCAGTACTTC.